This T cell receptor beta chain was observed in a study of identical twins. The CDR3 consists of 13 residues. Trimming cost V 0 bases and J 4 bases, with 9 bases left between them. Germline V gene lookup returns CDR1 DFQATT and CDR2 SNEGSKA (reference sequence). MiXCR was run by TCRdb on the 5' RACE reads, yielding one entry per CDR3 protein. Of hundreds of thousands of distinct CDR3 sequences in the sample, around 20% are singletons; the top ten hold roughly 4%. Another study also made use of these data, one on T cells expressing NK-cell markers. That report adds: Sorted CD3+CD56-NKG2C+, CD3+CD56+NKG2C+ and CD3+CD56+NKG2C- T cells supplied the TCR beta repertoires. Sorting was restricted to alpha-beta TCR T cells by an anti-gamma-delta TCR antibody in several experiments.

Specimen: PBMCs. The V and J genes are TRBV20-1 and TRBJ1-2; D remains ambiguous. This TCR was sampled from a woman between 18 and 29 years old in good health. CDR3 sequence (DNA): TGCAGTGCTAGAGATCAACAGATCTATGGCTACACCTTC. Translation: CSARDQQIYGYTF.